These 16 T cell receptor beta chains share one sample of origin, sequenced in a study of blood T cell repertoires in COVID-19. The table came from immunoSEQ multiplex PCR; TCRdb's copy has only in-frame clones and leaves some out. The sample yields 200,000 to 250,000 clones, less than 85% seen once. The sequenced sample consisted of peripheral blood. The source of these receptors is a woman of 80 years or more with COVID-19, enrolled during active disease.

Concerning this clone itself: A read error may produce the germline difference seen at one junction end. V gene TRBV9 combines with J gene TRBJ2-3, with TRBD1 as a possible D gene (5 bases). Per germline, CDR1 SGDLS and CDR2 YYNGEE. This CDR3 comprises 14 residues. The CDR3 spells CASSVAPATVTQYF. CDR3 in DNA: TGTGCCAGCAGCGTAGCCCCCGCGACAGTTACGCAGTATTTT.

The chain carries TRBV10-3 and TRBJ1-1; 7 nucleotides align to TRBD1. The germline V gene encodes CDR1 ENHRY and CDR2 SYGVKD. V trimming: 11 bases; J trimming: 0 bases; junction bases outside the gene matches: 18. The CDR3 consists of 17 residues. The CDR3 spells CASSATGAKPMNTEAFF. The CDR3, as DNA: TGTGCCTCTTCAGCTACAGGGGCCAAACCGATGAACACTGAAGCTTTCTTT.

For the CDR3, the DNA is TGCAGTGCTAGAGTCAGGGGGGAAGCTTTCTTT. It encodes CSARVRGEAFF. J is TRBJ1-1 and V is TRBV20-1, with 7 bases that match TRBD1. Unmatched junction bases numbered 1, after V lost 1 base and J lost 8 bases. Germline V gene data show CDR1 as DFQATT and CDR2 as SNEGSKA (reference sequence). The CDR3 sequence is 11 residues long.

The chain recombines TRBV18 with TRBJ2-1, with 8 nucleotides matching TRBD2. V lost 3 bases, J lost 7 bases, and 8 bases stayed unmatched. This CDR3 spans 15 amino acids. Germline CDR1 KGHSH, CDR2 LQKENI. CDR3 sequence reads: CASSPPPGLGNEQFF. CDR3 nucleotide sequence: TGTGCCAGCTCACCGCCCCCGGGACTAGGTAATGAGCAGTTCTTC.

The chain recombines TRBV7-9 with TRBJ2-5; tentatively, D is TRBD1 (5 bases). Germline V gene data show CDR1 as SEHNR and CDR2 as FQNEAQ (reference sequence). V lost 5 bases, J lost 0 bases, and 22 bases lay in between. CDR3 length: 18 residues. CDR3 bases: TGTGCCAGCAGCCCCCCAACCCGGCAGGGAACGTACCAAGAGACCCAGTACTTC. Translated, it gives CASSPPTRQGTYQETQYF.

The rearrangement uses TRBV3-1 (or the pseudogene TRBV3-2) and TRBJ1-5; TRBD1 aligns across 8 bases. Germline lookup yields CDR1 LGHDT and CDR2 YNNKEL (reference sequence). V was pared by 1 base and J by 7 bases, with 6 bases of the junction left unmatched. CDR3 length equals 15 residues. CDR3 sequence reads: CASSQGLQGVQPQHF. The CDR3 nucleotides are TGTGCCAGCAGCCAAGGACTACAGGGGGTCCAGCCCCAGCATTTT.

V is TRBV11-3 and J is TRBJ2-6; perhaps TRBD2 as D (7 bases). Germline CDR1 and CDR2: SGHNT and YENEEA. The CDR3 spans 16 residues. Trimming shortened V by 1 base and J by 4 bases, and 11 bases separated the two germline ends. In DNA, the CDR3 is TGTGCCAGCAGCTTAGTCGGGGGGCCCGGGGCCAACGTCCTGACTTTC. This encodes CASSLVGGPGANVLTF.

As concerns this clone: This sample also contains other DNA sequences that code for the same CDR3. V and J are TRBV5-1 and TRBJ2-5, with 7 bases fitting TRBD2. Germline CDR1 and CDR2: SGHRS and YFSETQ. The CDR3 runs to 13 residues. J was trimmed by 7 bases and V by 6 bases; bases with no gene match: 9. The CDR3: CASTPSGGGTQYF. The CDR3 coding sequence is TGCGCCAGCACCCCAAGTGGGGGGGGGACCCAGTACTTC.

The genes are TRBV18 and TRBJ1-3; weak D call: TRBD1 (5 bases). The CDR3 covers 13 residues. From germline, CDR1 is KGHSH and CDR2 LQKENI. Trimming removed 3 bases from V and 4 bases from J, with 7 bases in between. CDR3 nucleotide sequence: TGTGCCAGCTCACCTCGACAGGGAAACACCATATATTTT. Encoded protein: CASSPRQGNTIYF.

This clone has only a few counts. V is TRBV10-2 and J is TRBJ2-1; TRBD2 aligns across 12 bases. CDR3 length: 14 amino acids. Trimming removed 8 bases from V and 9 bases from J; junction bases left unmatched: 8. Germline CDR1 WSHSY, CDR2 SAAADI. DNA of the CDR3: TGCGCCAGCTCGTCTAGCGGGGGGGGCGGTGAGCAGTTCTTC. This translates into CASSSSGGGGEQFF.

This clone was observed a single time. The J gene is TRBJ2-5, the V gene TRBV24-1; D may be TRBD1 (7 bases). From germline, CDR1 is KGHDR and CDR2 SFDVKD. Trimming took off 4 bases at V and 5 bases at J, with 19 bases between the two ends. The CDR3 sequence is 16 residues long. The CDR3 loop is CATSDATGEVGETQYF. In DNA, the CDR3 is TGTGCCACCAGTGACGCCACAGGGGAGGTAGGGGAGACCCAGTACTTC.

The table lists this clone with a few counts. V usage is TRBV5-1 and J usage is TRBJ1-2, with D hard to call. In germline, CDR1 is SGHRS, CDR2 YFSETQ. CDR3 length: 17 residues. Between the trimmed V and J ends, which lost 0 bases and 8 bases, there was a span of 23 bases. Written as DNA, the CDR3 is TGCGCCAGCAGCTTGGCGGGCGCTAGGATCCCATGGAGGGGCTACACCTTC. Residues: CASSLAGARIPWRGYTF.

This chain connects TRBV29-1 to TRBJ1-1; D is unresolved. Germline V lookup: CDR1 SQVTM, CDR2 ANQGSEA. The CDR3 is 10 residues long. Trimming pared 3 bases from V and 11 bases from J, leaving 10 bases between. CDR3 DNA: TGCAGCGTTGACGCCAGAGGGGCTTTCTTT. Its translation: CSVDARGAFF.

This rearrangement joins TRBV20-1 to TRBJ1-2; possibly TRBD1 for D (5 bases). Germline lookup yields CDR1 DFQATT and CDR2 SNEGSKA (reference sequence). The CDR3 length is 11 residues. Trimming removed 8 bases from V and 0 bases from J, with 7 bases in between. The DNA for the CDR3 is TGCAGTCCGGACACTAACTATGGCTACACCTTC. Translating it yields CSPDTNYGYTF.

This chain connects TRBV28 to TRBJ2-7, with 8 bases that match TRBD2. The V segment lost 10 bases and the J segment 7 bases; nucleotides outside the gene matches: 15. From germline, CDR1 is MDHEN and CDR2 SYDVKM. The CDR3 runs to 14 residues. CDR3 nucleotides: TGTGCCACCGGGGGGGCGACCCCCTCGGGGGAGCAGTACTTC. Encoded protein: CATGGATPSGEQYF.

The J gene is TRBJ2-1, the V gene TRBV19, with 13 bases matching TRBD2. Germline V gives CDR1 LNHDA, CDR2 SQIVND (reference sequence). The CDR3 contains 18 residues. After removal of 1 base from V and 4 bases from J, the junction contained 7 bases not matched to a gene. The CDR3: CASSIAGTSGAKYNEQFF. CDR3 nucleotides: TGTGCCAGTAGTATAGCCGGGACTAGCGGGGCAAAATACAATGAGCAGTTCTTC. Variable domain in full (rest from reference TRBV19 and TRBJ2-1): DGGITQSPKYLFRKEGQNVTLSCEQNLNHDAMYWYRQDPGQGLRLIYYSQIVNDFQKGDIAEGYSVSREKKESFPLTVTSAQKNPTAFYLCASSIAGTSGAKYNEQFFGPGTRLTVL.